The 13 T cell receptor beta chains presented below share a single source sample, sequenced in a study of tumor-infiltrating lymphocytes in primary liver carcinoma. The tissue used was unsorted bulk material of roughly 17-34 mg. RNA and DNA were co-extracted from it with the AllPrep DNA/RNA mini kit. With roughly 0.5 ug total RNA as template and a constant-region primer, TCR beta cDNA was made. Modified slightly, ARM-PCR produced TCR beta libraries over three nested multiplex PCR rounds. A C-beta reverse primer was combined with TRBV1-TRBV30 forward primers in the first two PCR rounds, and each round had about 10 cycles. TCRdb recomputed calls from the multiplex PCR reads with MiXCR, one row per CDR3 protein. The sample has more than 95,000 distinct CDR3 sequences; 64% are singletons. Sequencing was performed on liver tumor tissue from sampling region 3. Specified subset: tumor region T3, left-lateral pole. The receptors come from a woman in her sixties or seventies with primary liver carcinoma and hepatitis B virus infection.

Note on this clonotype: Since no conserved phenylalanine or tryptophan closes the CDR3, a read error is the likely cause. The CDR3 nucleotides are TGTGCCAGCAGCTTAGGGACTAGTGGGAATCTTGAGCAGTTCTTA. It codes for CASSLGTSGNLEQFL. The chain recombines TRBV11-3 with TRBJ2-1; 7 nucleotides line up with TRBD2. Germline V lookup: CDR1 SGHNT, CDR2 YENEEA. The V gene end was trimmed by 1 base and the J gene end by 9 bases; junction bases not matched to a gene: 9. This CDR3 has 15 residues.

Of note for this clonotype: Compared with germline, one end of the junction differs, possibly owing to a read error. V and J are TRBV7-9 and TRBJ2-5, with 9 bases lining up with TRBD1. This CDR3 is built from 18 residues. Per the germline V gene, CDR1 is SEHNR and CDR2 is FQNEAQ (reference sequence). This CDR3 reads CDSSLVWLGDREEETQYF. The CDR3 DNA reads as TGTGACAGCAGCTTAGTCTGGTTGGGGGACAGGGAGGAAGAGACCCAGTACTTC.

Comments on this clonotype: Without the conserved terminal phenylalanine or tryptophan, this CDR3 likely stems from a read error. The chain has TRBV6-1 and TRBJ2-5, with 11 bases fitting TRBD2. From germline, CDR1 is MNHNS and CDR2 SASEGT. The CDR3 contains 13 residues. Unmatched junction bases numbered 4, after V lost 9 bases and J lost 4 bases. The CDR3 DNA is TGTGCCAGTAGCGGACTAGCGGGAGAGACCCAGTACCTC. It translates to CASSGLAGETQYL.

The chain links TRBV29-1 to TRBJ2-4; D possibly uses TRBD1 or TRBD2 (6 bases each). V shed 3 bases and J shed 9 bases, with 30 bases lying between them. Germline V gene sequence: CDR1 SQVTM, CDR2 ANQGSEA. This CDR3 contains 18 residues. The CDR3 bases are TGCAGCGTTGAGGATCAGTTTGGGGGCGGGATGGCCAGCGGCATTCAGTACTTC. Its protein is CSVEDQFGGGMASGIQYF.

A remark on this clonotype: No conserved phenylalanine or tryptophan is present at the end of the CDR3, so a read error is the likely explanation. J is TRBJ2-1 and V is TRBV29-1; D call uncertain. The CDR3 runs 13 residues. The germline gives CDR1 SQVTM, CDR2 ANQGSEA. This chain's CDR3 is CRVEHGHVGEQFS. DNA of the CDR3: TGCAGGGTCGAACATGGGCACGTGGGTGAGCAGTTCTCC.

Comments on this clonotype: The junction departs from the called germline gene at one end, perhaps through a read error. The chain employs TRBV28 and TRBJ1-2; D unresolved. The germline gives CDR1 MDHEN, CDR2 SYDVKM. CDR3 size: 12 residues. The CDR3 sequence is CASTSSHYGHTF. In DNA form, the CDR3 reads TGTGCCAGCACCTCCTCCCACTATGGCCACACCTTC.

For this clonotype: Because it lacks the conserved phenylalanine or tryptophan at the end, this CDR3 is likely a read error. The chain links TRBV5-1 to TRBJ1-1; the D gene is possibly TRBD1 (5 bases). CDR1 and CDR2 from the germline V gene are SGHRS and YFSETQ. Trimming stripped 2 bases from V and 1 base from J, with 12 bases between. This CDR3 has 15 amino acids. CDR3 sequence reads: CASSFRGRSNTEAFI. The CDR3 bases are TGCGCCAGCAGCTTTCGGGGACGTTCGAACACTGAAGCTTTCATT.

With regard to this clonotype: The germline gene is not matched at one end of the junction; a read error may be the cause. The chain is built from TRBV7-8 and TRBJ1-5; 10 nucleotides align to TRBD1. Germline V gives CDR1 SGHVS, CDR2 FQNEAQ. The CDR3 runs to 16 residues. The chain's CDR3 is CAGSLGTGQGCQPQHF. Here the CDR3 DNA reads TGTGCCGGCAGCTTGGGCACGGGACAGGGGTGTCAGCCCCAGCATTTT.

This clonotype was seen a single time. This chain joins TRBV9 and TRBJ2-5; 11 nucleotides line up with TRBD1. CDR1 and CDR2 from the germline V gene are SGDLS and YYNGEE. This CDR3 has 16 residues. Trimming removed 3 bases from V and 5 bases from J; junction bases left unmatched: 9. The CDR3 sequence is CASSAPRDRGTETQYF. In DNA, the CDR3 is TGTGCCAGCAGCGCCCCCCGGGACAGGGGGACCGAGACCCAGTACTTC.

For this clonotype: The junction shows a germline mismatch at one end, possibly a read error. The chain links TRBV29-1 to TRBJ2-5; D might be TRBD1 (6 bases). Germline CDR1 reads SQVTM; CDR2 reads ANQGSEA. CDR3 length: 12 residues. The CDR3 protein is CNVLLTGKTQYF. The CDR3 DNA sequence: TGCAACGTTTTACTCACAGGGAAGACCCAATACTTC. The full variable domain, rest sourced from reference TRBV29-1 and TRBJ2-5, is SAVISQKPSRDICQRGTSLTIQCQVDSQVTMMFWYRQQPGQSLTLIATANQGSEATYESGFVIDKFPISRPNLTFSTLTVSNMSPEDSSIYLCNVLLTGKTQYFGPGTRLLVL.

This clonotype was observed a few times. Written as DNA, the CDR3 is TGTGCCAGCAGCCGGCCTCCACAGTCGGCAGATACGCAGTATTTT. The encoded protein is CASSRPPQSADTQYF. The V call is TRBV7-2, the J call TRBJ2-3; no firm D call. Per germline, CDR1 SGHTA and CDR2 FQGNSA. Trimming pared 5 bases from V and 4 bases from J, leaving 16 bases between. CDR3 length equals 15 residues.

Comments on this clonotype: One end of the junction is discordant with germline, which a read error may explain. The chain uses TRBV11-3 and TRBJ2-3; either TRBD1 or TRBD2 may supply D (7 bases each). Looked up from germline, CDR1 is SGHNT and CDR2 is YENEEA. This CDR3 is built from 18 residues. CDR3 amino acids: CASSKRSGTVTSTDTHYF. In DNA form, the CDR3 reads TGTGCAAGCAGCAAGCGGTCCGGGACAGTGACTAGCACAGATACGCATTATTTT.

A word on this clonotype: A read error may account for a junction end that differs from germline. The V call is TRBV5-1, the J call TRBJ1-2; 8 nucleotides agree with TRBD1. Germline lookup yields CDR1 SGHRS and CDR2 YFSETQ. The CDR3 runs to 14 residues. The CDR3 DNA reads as TGCGCCAGCAGCCTGGACAGGGAAATGAATGGCTACACGTTC. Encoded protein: CASSLDREMNGYTF.